Below, one T cell receptor beta chain is given with its context. The authors split each subset's genomic DNA evenly across several immunoSEQ plates. TCRdb's copy holds only in-frame clones and misses some; the assay was immunoSEQ multiplex PCR. This sample has roughly 590,000 clones, with less than 97% found just once. Germline-derived CDR1 and CDR2 are SGHRS and YFSETQ. Trimming shortened V by 0 bases and J by 0 bases, and 8 bases separated the two germline ends. The CDR3 totals 15 residues. The data are from a study of shared clonotypes between healthy human individuals. CD45RO-negative, CCR7-selected cells formed the naive CD8 fraction, which excluded terminally differentiated effector memory CD45RA+ cells.

Sequencing input: naive CD8+ T cells sorted from blood. This receptor was obtained from a woman in her twenties or thirties in good health. The chain couples TRBV5-1 to TRBJ2-3; D uncertain. The CDR3 DNA reads TGCGCCAGCAGCTTGGGCTATTCTAGCACAGATACGCAGTATTTT. Translating it yields CASSLGYSSTDTQYF.